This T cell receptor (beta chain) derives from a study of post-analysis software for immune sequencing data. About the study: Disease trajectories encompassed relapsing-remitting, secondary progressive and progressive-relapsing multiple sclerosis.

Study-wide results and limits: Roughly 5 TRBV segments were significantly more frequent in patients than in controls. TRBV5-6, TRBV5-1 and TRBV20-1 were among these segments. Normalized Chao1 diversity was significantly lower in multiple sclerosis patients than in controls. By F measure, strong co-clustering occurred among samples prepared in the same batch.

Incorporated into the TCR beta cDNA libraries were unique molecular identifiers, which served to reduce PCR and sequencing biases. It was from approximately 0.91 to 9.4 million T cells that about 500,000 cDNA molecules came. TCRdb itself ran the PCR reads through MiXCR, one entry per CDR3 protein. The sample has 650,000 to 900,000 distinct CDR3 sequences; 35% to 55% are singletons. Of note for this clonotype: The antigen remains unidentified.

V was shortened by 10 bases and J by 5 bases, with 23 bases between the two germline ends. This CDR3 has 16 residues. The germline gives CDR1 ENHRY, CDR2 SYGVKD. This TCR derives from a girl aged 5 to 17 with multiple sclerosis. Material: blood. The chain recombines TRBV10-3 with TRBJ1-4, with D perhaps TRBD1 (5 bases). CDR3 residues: CATQPDSGRRNEKLFF. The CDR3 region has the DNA TGTGCCACCCAACCCGATTCGGGACGGAGGAATGAAAAACTGTTTTTT.